This T cell receptor (beta chain) was documented in a study of cytomegalovirus exposure and HLA in healthy donors. Across the whole study: Across almost 400 genotyped donors, about 86% landed in the Caucasian-associated ancestry cluster.

Study findings and constraints: Per a prior analysis, the majority of TCR beta V segments were productive roughly 87% or roughly 30% of the time. Rarity characterized most TCR sequences, yet some public TCRs appeared in many donors. The authors later found HLA-associated TCR beta chains more clonally expanded than equally common others.

Concerning this clone: No antigen is known for it.

The PCR contained 60 Vbeta and 13 Jbeta primers. The protocol was immunoSEQ multiplex PCR, while the TCRdb copy is restricted to in-frame clones and leaves out a portion. The specimen's table records 90,000 to 130,000 clones. V dropped 3 bases and J dropped 4 bases, with 10 bases sitting between them. CDR1 and CDR2 (germline): LNHDA, SQIVND (reference sequence). The CDR3 has 14 amino acids. Sequencing was carried out using PBMCs. The chain has TRBV19 and TRBJ1-5; D is unresolved. This clonotype originated in a man aged 35-49 years in good health and CMV-seropositive. CDR3 in DNA: TGTGCCAGTAGTATGGGCAGAATTAATCAGCCCCAGCATTTT. Protein: CASSMGRINQPQHF.